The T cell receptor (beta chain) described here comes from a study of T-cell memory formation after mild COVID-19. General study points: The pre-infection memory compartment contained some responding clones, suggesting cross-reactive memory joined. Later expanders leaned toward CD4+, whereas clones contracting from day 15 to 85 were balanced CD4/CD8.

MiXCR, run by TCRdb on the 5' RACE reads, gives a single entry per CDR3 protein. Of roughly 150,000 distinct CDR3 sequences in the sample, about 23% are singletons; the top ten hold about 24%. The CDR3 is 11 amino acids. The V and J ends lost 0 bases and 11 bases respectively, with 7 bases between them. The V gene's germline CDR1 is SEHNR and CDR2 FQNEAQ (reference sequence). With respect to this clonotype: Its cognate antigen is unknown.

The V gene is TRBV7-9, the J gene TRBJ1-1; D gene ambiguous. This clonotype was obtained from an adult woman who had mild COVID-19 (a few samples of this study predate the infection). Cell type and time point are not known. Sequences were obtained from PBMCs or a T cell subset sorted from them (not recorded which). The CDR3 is CASSLAHPAFF. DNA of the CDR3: TGTGCCAGCAGCTTAGCCCACCCCGCTTTCTTT.